Listed below are T cell receptor beta chains from one sample, sequenced in a study of blood T cell repertoires in COVID-19. The data were produced by immunoSEQ multiplex PCR, yet TCRdb's version contains in-frame clones alone and is incomplete. The sample shows about 380,000 clones, 88% of them seen only once. Material: PBMCs or T cells enriched from blood (not recorded which). The receptors here all came from a woman aged 18-29 years who had recovered from COVID-19. The conserved cysteine and the conserved F or W are not part of the CDR3 here.

v_gene: TRBV9; j_gene: TRBJ1-5; CDR3aa: ASSVGGYGQPQH
v_gene: TRBV27; j_gene: TRBJ2-1; CDR3aa: ASHARVSGVSYNEQF
v_gene: TRBV7-5; j_gene: TRBJ1-6; CDR3aa: ARSSTGANSPLH
v_gene: TRBV29-1; j_gene: TRBJ1-6; CDR3aa: SVGVSYNSPLH
v_gene: TRBV5-6; j_gene: TRBJ1-1; CDR3aa: ASSFSSEAF
v_gene: TRBV5-1; j_gene: TRBJ2-7; CDR3aa: ASSPGQGLNYEQY
v_gene: TRBV7-2; j_gene: TRBJ1-3; CDR3aa: ASSLERQGPSGNTIY
v_gene: TRBV7-2; j_gene: TRBJ1-2; CDR3aa: ASSLYRGHASYGYT
v_gene: TRBV2; j_gene: TRBJ2-3; CDR3aa: ATRIGTGGQDTQY
v_gene: TRBV28; j_gene: TRBJ2-7; CDR3aa: ASRPLDRDGYEQY
v_gene: TRBV18; j_gene: TRBJ1-3; CDR3aa: ASSLQENSGNTIY
v_gene: TRBV14; j_gene: TRBJ1-2; CDR3aa: ASSRRLVFGGTGLYGYT
v_gene: TRBV2; j_gene: TRBJ2-5; CDR3aa: ASNVGQGMETQY
v_gene: TRBV19; j_gene: TRBJ1-1; CDR3aa: ASSLPPEAF
v_gene: TRBV15; j_gene: TRBJ1-4; CDR3aa: ATSRDHGLNEKLF
v_gene: TRBV5-1; j_gene: TRBJ1-4; CDR3aa: ASSPGETTNEKLF
v_gene: TRBV19; j_gene: TRBJ2-2; CDR3aa: ASSRDFGTGELF
v_gene: TRBV5-6; j_gene: TRBJ2-7; CDR3aa: ASSSGLAPSYEQY
v_gene: TRBV10-3; j_gene: TRBJ2-3; CDR3aa: AISESVRTSTDTQY
v_gene: TRBV23-1; j_gene: TRBJ1-6; CDR3aa: ASRNRCWSPLH
v_gene: TRBV6-5; j_gene: TRBJ1-1; CDR3aa: AAGGVGRSTEAF
v_gene: TRBV7-3; j_gene: TRBJ2-1; CDR3aa: ASSSGQGAYNEQF
v_gene: TRBV5-1; j_gene: TRBJ1-1; CDR3aa: ASSPGTEGTEAF
v_gene: TRBV28; j_gene: TRBJ2-2; CDR3aa: ASSLIAGASTGELF
v_gene: TRBV3-1/TRBV3-2; j_gene: TRBJ2-5; CDR3aa: ASSPGPGGQQTQY
v_gene: TRBV6-4; j_gene: TRBJ2-4; CDR3aa: ASSDSSAADIQY
v_gene: TRBV11-2; j_gene: TRBJ2-7; CDR3aa: ASSPHPRDRVYEQY
v_gene: TRBV3-1/TRBV3-2; j_gene: TRBJ1-1; CDR3aa: ASSHRLRGGQEGLGAF
v_gene: TRBV2; j_gene: TRBJ1-3; CDR3aa: ASSEGQGLRNTIY
v_gene: TRBV30; j_gene: TRBJ1-4; CDR3aa: AWSTGFGSEKLF
v_gene: TRBV19; j_gene: TRBJ1-4; CDR3aa: ASSTTGTGIAKLF
v_gene: TRBV3-1/TRBV3-2; j_gene: TRBJ2-2; CDR3aa: ASSHTSGGNTGELF
v_gene: TRBV4-1; j_gene: TRBJ1-2; CDR3aa: ASSPGVGTAGGYT
v_gene: TRBV4-3; j_gene: TRBJ2-3; CDR3aa: ASSQLFPGGLNTQY
v_gene: TRBV10-3; j_gene: TRBJ1-2; CDR3aa: AISEKVENYGYT
v_gene: TRBV11-1; j_gene: TRBJ2-5; CDR3aa: ASSLGTVQETQY
v_gene: TRBV6-6; j_gene: TRBJ1-1; CDR3aa: ASSYGPSGDTEAF
v_gene: TRBV5-1; j_gene: TRBJ2-5; CDR3aa: ASSINRILGSTQY
v_gene: TRBV28; j_gene: TRBJ2-7; CDR3aa: ASSPSSGTGDYEQY
v_gene: TRBV14; j_gene: TRBJ1-1; CDR3aa: ASSLGQQGVNTEAF
v_gene: TRBV4-2; j_gene: TRBJ2-1; CDR3aa: ASSQAGQGRLNEQF
v_gene: TRBV7-9; j_gene: TRBJ2-7; CDR3aa: ASSWTGTGTTYEQY
v_gene: TRBV12-1; j_gene: TRBJ2-1; CDR3aa: ASSQTIFSGGENEQF
v_gene: TRBV19; j_gene: TRBJ2-7; CDR3aa: ATSTRRQGAGYEQY
v_gene: TRBV12-3/TRBV12-4; j_gene: TRBJ1-1; CDR3aa: ASSFSWAFEAF
v_gene: TRBV27; j_gene: TRBJ1-4; CDR3aa: ASSLRAGIDEKLF
v_gene: TRBV11-2; j_gene: TRBJ1-6; CDR3aa: ASSSPLTGGSPLH
v_gene: TRBV25-1; j_gene: TRBJ1-2; CDR3aa: ASSYSYGYT
v_gene: TRBV3-1/TRBV3-2; j_gene: TRBJ2-1; CDR3aa: ASSQDRGGLYNEQF
v_gene: TRBV7-2; j_gene: TRBJ2-1; CDR3aa: ASSQPPRVYEQF
v_gene: TRBV6-5; j_gene: TRBJ1-1; CDR3aa: ASSLNREMNTEAF
v_gene: TRBV29-1; j_gene: TRBJ2-3; CDR3aa: SVELRDKSDTQY
v_gene: TRBV2; j_gene: TRBJ1-1; CDR3aa: ATLRDRETEAF
v_gene: TRBV4-3; j_gene: TRBJ1-5; CDR3aa: ASSQEWTEGLQPQH
v_gene: TRBV7-2; j_gene: TRBJ2-7; CDR3aa: ASTPGTGGLYEQY